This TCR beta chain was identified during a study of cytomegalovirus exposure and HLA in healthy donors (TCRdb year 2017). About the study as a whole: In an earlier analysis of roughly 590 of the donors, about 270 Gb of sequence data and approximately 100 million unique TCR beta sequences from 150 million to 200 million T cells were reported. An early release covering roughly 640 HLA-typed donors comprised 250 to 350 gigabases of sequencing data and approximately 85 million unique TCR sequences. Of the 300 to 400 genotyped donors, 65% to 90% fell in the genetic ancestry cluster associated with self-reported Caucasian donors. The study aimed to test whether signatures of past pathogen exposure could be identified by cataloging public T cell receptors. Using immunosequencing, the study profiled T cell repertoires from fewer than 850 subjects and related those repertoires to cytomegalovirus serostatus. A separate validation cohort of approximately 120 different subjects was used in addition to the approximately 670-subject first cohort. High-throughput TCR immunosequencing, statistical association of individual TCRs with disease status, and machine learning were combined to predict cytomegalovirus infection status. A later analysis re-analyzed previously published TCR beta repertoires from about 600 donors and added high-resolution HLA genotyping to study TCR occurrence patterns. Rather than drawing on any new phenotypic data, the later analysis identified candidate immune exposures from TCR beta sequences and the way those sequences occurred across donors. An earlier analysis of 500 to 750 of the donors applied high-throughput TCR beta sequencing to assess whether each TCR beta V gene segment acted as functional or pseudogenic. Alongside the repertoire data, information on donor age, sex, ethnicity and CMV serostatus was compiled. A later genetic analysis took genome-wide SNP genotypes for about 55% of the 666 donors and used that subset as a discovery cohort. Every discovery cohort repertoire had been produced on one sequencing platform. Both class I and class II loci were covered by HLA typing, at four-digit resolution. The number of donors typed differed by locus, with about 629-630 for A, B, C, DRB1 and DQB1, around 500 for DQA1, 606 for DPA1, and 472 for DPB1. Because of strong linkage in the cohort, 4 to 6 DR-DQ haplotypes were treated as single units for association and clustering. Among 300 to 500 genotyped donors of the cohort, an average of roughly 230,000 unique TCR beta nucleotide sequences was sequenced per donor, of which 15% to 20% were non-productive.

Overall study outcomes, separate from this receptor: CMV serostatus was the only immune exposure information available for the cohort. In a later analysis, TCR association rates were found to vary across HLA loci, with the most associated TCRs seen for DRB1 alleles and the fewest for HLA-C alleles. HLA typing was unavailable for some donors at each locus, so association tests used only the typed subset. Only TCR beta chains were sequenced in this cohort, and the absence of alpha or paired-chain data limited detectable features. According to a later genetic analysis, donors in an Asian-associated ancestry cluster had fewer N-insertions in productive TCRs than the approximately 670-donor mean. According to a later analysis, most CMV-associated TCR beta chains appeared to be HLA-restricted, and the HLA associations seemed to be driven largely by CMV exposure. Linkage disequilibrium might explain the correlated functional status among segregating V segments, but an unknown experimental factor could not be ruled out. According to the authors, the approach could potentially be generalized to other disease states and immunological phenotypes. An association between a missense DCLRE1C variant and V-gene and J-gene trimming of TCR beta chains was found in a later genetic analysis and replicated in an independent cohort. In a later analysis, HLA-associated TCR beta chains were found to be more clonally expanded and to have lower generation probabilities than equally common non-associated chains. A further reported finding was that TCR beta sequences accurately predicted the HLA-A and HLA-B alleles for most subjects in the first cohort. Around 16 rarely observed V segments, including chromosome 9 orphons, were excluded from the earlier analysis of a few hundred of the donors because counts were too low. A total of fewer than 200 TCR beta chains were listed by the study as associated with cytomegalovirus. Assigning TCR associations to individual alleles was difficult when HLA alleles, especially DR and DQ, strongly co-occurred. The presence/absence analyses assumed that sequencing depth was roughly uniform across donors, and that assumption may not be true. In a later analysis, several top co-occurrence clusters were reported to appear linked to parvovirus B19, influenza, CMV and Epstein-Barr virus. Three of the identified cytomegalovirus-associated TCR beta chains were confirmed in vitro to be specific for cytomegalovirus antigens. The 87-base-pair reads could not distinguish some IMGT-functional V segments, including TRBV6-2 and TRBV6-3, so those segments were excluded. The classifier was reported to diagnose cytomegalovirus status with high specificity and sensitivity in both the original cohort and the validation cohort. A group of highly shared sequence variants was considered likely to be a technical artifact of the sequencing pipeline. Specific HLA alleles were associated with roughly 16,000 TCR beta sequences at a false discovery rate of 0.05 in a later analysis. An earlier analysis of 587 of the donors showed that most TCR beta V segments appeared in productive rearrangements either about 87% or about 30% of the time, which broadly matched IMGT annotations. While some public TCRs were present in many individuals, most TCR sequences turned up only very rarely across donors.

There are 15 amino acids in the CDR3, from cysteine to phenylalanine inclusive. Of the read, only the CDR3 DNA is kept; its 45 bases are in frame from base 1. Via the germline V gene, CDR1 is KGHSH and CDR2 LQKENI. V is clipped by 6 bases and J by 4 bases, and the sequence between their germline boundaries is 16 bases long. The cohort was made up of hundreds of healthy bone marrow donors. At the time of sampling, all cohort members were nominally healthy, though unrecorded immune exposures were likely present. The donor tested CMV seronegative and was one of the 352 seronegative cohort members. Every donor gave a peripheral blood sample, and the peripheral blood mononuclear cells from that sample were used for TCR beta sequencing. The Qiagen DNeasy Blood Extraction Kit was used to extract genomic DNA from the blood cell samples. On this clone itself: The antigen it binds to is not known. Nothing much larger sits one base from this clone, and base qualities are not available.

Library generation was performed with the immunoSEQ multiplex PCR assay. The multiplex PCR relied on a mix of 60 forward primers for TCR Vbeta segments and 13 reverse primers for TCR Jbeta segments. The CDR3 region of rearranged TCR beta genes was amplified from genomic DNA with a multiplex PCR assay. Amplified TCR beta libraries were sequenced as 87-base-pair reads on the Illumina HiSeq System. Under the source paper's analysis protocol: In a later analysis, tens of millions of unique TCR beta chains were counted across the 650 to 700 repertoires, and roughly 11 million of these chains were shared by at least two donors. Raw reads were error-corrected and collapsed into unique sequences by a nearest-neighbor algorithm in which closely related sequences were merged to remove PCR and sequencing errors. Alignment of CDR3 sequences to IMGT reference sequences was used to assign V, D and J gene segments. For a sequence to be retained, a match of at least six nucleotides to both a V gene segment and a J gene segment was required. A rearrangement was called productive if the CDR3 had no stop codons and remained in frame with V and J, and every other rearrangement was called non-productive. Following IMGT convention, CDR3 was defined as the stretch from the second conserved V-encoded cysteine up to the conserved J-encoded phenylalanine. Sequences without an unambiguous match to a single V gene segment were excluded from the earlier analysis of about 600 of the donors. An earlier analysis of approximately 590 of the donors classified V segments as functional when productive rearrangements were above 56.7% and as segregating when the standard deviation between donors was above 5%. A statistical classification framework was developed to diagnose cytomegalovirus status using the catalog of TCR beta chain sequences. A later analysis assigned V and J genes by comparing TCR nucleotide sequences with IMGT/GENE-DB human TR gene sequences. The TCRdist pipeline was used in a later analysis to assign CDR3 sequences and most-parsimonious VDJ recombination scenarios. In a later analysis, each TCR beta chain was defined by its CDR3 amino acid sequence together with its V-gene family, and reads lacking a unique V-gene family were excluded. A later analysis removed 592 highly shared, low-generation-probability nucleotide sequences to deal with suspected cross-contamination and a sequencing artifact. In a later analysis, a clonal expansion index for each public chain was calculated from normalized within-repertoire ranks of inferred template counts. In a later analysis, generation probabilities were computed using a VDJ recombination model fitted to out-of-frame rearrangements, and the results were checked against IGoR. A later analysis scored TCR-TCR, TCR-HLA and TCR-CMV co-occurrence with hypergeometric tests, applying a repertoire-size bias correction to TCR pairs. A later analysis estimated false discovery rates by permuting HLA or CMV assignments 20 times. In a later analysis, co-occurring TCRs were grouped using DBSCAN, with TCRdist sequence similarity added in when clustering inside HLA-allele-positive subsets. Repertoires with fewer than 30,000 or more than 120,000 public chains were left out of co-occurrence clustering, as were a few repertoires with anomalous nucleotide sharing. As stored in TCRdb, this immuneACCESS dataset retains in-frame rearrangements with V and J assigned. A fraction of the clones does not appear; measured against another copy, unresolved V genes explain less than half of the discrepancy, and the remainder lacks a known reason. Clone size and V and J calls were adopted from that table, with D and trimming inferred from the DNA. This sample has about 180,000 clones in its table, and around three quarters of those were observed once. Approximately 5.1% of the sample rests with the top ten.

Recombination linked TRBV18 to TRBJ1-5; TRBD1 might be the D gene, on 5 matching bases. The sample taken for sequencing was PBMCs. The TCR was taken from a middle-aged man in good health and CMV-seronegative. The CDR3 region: CASSDQSRVNQPQHF. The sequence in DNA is TGTGCCAGCTCGGACCAGAGCAGGGTGAATCAGCCCCAGCATTTT.